The following is a T cell receptor (beta chain) sequence with its context. Its antigen is as yet unknown. Some clones are missing from TCRdb's copy, which holds only in-frame ones; the method was immunoSEQ multiplex PCR. Of about 22,000 clones in the sample, 78% were seen once. The data were obtained in a study of cytotoxic CD8 clonotypes in ibrutinib-treated CLL. Whole-study context: Among the patients, around ten presented as relapsed/refractory and about 15 as treatment-naive; roughly 17 showed unmutated IGHV. Among responders, approximately 24 were partial and 2 complete; after median roughly 68 months, approximately 15 stayed remitted and some twelve progressed.

Study observations and caveats: Sustained-remission and progressing patients had unequal sampling times.

Trimming pared 5 bases from V and 1 base from J, leaving 2 bases between. Germline CDR1 reads SQVTM; CDR2 reads ANQGSEA. The CDR3 consists of 10 residues. Material: PBMCs, obtained before ibrutinib treatment. The chain recombines TRBV29-1 with TRBJ1-1, with unresolved D. The sequence was obtained from a human donor with chronic lymphocytic leukemia. CDR3 nucleotide sequence: TGCAGCGTTAAGAACACTGAAGCTTTCTTT. Protein product: CSVKNTEAFF.